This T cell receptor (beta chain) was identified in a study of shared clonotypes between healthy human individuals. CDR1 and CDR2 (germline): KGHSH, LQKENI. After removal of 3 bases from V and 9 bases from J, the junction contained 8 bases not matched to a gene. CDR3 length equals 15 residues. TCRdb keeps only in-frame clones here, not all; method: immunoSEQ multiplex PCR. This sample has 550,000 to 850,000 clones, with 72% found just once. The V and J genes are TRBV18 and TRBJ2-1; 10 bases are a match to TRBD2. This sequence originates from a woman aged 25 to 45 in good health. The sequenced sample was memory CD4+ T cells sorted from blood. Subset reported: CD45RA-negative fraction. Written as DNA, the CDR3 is TGTGCCAGCTCACCCTTAACCTCTAGCGGGAGTGAGCAGTTCTTC. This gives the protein CASSPLTSSGSEQFF.